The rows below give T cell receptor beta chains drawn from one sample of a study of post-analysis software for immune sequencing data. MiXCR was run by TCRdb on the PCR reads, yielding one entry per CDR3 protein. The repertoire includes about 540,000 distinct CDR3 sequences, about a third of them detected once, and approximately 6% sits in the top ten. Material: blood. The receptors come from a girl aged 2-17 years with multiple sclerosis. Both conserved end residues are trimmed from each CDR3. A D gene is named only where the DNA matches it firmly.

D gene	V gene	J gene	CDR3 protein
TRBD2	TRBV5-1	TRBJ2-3	ASSARLAGINTDTQY
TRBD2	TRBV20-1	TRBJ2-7	SARGAGTSGPYEQY
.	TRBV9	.	ASSVNRADEQY
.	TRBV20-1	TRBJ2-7	RNSRHGGHEQY
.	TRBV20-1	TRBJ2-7	SAKKYGGGYEQY
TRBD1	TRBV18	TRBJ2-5	ASSPSGPGQGSETQY
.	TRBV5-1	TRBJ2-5	ASSSVGEYQETQY
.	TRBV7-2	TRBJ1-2	ASSIRVGGYT
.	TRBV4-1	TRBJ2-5	ASSRAYPETQY
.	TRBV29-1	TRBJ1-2	SVENPGLTGYT
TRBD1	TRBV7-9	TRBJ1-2	ASSPRDSPNGYT
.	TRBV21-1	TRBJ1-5	ASSPSGTLNQPQH
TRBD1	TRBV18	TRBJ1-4	ASSPRDRLREKLF
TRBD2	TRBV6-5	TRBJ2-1	ASRTTSGGATEQF
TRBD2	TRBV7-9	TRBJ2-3	ASSVPGLAGPSTDTQY
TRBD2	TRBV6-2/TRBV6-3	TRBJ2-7	ASSWGLLSYEQY
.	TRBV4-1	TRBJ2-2	ASSRRGITDSMSGELF
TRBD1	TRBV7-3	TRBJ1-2	ASSFRGRDGYT
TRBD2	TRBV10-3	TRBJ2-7	AISAGLAGGEYSYEQY
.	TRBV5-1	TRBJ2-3	ASSLAGKSTDTQY
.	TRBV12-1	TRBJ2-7	ASSSYGHFTYEQY
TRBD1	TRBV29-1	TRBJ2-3	SVRGQTDTQY
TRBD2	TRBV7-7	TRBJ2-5	ASSPHSLAGRLETQY
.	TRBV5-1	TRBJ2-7	ASSFQQAYEQY
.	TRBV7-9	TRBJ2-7	TSSSVDYSYEQY
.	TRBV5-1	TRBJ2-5	ASSLGVGNPPETQY
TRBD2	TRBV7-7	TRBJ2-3	ASSRPTSGGTDTQY
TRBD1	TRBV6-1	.	ASSAQGERDEQY
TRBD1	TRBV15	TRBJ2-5	ATSDRAEETQY
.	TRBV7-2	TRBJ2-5	ASSFFRETQY
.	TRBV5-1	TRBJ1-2	ASSLAVSPSGGYT
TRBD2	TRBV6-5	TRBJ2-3	ASSVLAANTDTQY
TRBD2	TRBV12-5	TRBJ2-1	ASAVGLRDRDEQF
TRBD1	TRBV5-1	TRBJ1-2	ASSSGQGSLSYGYT
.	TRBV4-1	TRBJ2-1	ASSQDRSSYNKQF
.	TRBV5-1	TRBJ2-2	ASSWEVTSRSGELF
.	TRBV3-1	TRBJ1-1	ASSQENTEAF
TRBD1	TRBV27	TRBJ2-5	ASSFVGQGVGETQY
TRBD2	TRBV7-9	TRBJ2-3	ASSSIAGVGDTQY
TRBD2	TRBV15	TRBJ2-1	ATSGPVGGYNEQF
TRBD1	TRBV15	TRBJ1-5	ATSRDPTGASNQPQH
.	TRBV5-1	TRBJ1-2	ASSQLGGISYGYT
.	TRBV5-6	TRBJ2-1	ASSTYRGGDEQF
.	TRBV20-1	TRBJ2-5	SARGASRETQY
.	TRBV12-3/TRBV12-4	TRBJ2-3	ASSSPEGRNADTQY
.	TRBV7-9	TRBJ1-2	ASSPKRDFYYGYT